This T cell receptor (beta chain) was obtained from a study of T cells after yellow fever vaccination. The study's findings and limits: Booster sampling recovered most clones from primary vaccination (96% CD4, around 90% CD8). A small share of clonotypes appeared in both CD4 and CD8 compartments.

In this sample, this clonotype turned up a few times. Antigen specificity is unknown. This CDR3 is built from 16 residues. Per germline, CDR1 SGHVS and CDR2 FNYEAQ. V was clipped by 5 bases and J by 7 bases; unmatched bases: 10. Using its own MiXCR run on the 5' RACE reads, TCRdb lists one record per CDR3 protein. This table has 300,000 to 400,000 distinct CDR3 sequences, 8.5% to 9% appearing once. The source is a man between 18 and 35 years old who received the YFV17D yellow fever vaccine. The V gene is TRBV7-6, the J gene TRBJ1-3; TRBD1 matches at 11 bases. The source was PBMCs, collected on the day of the first yellow fever vaccination. The CDR3, as DNA: TGTGCCAGCAGCAAGGGACAGGGGGGTCTGGGGAACACCATATATTTT. Its translation is CASSKGQGGLGNTIYF.